This record looks at one T cell receptor beta chain sequence and its context. What it binds is unknown. The data stem from a study of post-analysis software for immune sequencing data. Study-level findings and limits: The five TRBV segments detected at higher frequency in patients than in controls included TRBV5-6, TRBV5-1 and TRBV20-1.

Carried by the TCR beta cDNA libraries were unique molecular identifiers. The yield from about 1 to 10 million T cells was 500,000 or so cDNA molecules in total. MiXCR, run by TCRdb on the PCR reads, gives a single entry per CDR3 protein. The table has around 440,000 distinct CDR3 sequences, 40% to 55% seen once. This CDR3 is built from 14 residues. The V gene lost 6 bases and the J gene lost 5 bases, with 14 bases spanning the gap. The V gene's germline CDR1 is ENHRY and CDR2 SYGVKD. The chain is built from TRBV10-3 and TRBJ2-1; D is ambiguous. The origin of this receptor is a girl aged 5-17 years with multiple sclerosis. What was sequenced was blood. The CDR3, as DNA: TGTGCCATCAGCAAAAGCGAAGTACACAATGAGCAGTTCTTC. This translates into CAISKSEVHNEQFF.